Listed here are 25 T cell receptor beta chains from one sample, sequenced in a study of blood T cell repertoires in COVID-19. Data came from immunoSEQ multiplex PCR; TCRdb stores just in-frame clones and leaves some out. The data contain about 100,000 clones, about nine tenths of them singletons. Sequences were obtained from peripheral blood. The receptors were gathered from a man in his 60s with acute or convalescent COVID-19.

This chain connects TRBV3-1 (or the pseudogene TRBV3-2) to TRBJ1-4; D remains unclear. Looked up from germline, CDR1 is LGHDT and CDR2 is YNNKEL (reference sequence). The length of the CDR3 is 16 residues. Trimming removed 1 base at V and 5 bases at J, with 14 bases between. CDR3 DNA: TGTGCCAGCAGCCAAGTTCGGCGGGCTGGAAATGAAAAACTGTTTTTT. Its translation: CASSQVRRAGNEKLFF.

This rearrangement joins TRBV4-1 to TRBJ2-4, with TRBD2 matching over 12 bases. V gave up 4 bases and J gave up 2 bases; unmatched junction bases: 12. This CDR3 contains 19 residues. Germline V gene lookup returns CDR1 MGHRA and CDR2 YSYEKL. The CDR3 DNA reads TGCGCCAGCAGCCTTACCGGGACTAGCGGGTCCGGCCCCAAAAACATTCAGTACTTC. Translation gives CASSLTGTSGSGPKNIQYF.

The V gene is TRBV5-1, the J gene TRBJ2-5; 12 bases fit TRBD2. The CDR3 has 16 amino acids. Trimming removed 3 bases from V and 1 base from J; junction bases left unmatched: 4. The V gene's germline CDR1 is SGHRS and CDR2 YFSETQ. The CDR3 nucleotides read TGCGCCAGCAGCTCCCAACTAGCGGGAGGCCAAGAGACCCAGTACTTC. As protein: CASSSQLAGGQETQYF.

V usage is TRBV27 and J usage is TRBJ2-7, with D perhaps matching TRBD2 (6 bases). Trimming took 4 bases from V and 4 from J, leaving 14 bases between them. The CDR3 totals 14 residues. Germline assignment: CDR1 MNHEY and CDR2 SMNVEV (reference sequence). The CDR3 sequence: CASSSGGTYYEQYF. The CDR3 region has the DNA TGTGCCAGCAGTTCGGGCGGGACCTATTACGAGCAGTACTTC.

In this sample, this clone turned up a few times. The J gene is TRBJ1-2, the V gene TRBV27; D might be TRBD1 (6 bases). V was cut by 6 bases and J by 6 bases, with 14 bases left in between. Germline CDR1 reads MNHEY; CDR2 reads SMNVEV (reference sequence). The CDR3 is 13 residues long. CDR3 nucleotides: TGTGCCAGCAGACTACAGGGTACGGATGGCTACACCTTC. This codes for CASRLQGTDGYTF.

The chain is built from TRBV9 and TRBJ1-1; D call uncertain. Trimming left V 4 bases short and J 2 bases short, with 15 bases between. Germline V CDR1 and CDR2: SGDLS, YYNGEE. The CDR3 totals 15 residues. The CDR3 is CASSITRETNTEAFF. CDR3 in DNA: TGTGCCAGCAGCATAACACGGGAGACTAACACTGAAGCTTTCTTT. The full variable domain, rest sourced from reference TRBV9 and TRBJ1-1, is DSGVTQTPKHLITATGQRVTLRCSPRSGDLSVYWYQQSLDQGLQFLIQYYNGEERAKGNILERFSAQQFPDLHSELNLSSLELGDSALYFCASSITRETNTEAFFGQGTRLTVV.

V gene TRBV6-5 combines with J gene TRBJ1-2; unclear D gene. The CDR3 runs to 14 residues. V lost 0 bases and J lost 3, with 8 bases in between. Germline V gene data show CDR1 as MNHEY and CDR2 as SVGAGI. This CDR3 reads CASSYSGGHYGYTF. The CDR3 DNA reads TGTGCCAGCAGTTACTCGGGAGGGCACTATGGCTACACCTTC.

The chain couples TRBV7-3 to TRBJ1-1; weak D call: TRBD1 (5 bases). Germline-derived CDR1 and CDR2 are SGHTA and FQGTGA. The CDR3 totals 16 residues. V lost 1 base and J 0 bases, leaving 12 bases between the germline ends. The CDR3 DNA reads TGTGCCAGCAGCTTAAACGCGGGACGGTTGAACACTGAAGCTTTCTTT. Translation gives CASSLNAGRLNTEAFF.

The V and J genes are TRBV7-8 and TRBJ1-5; no reliable D call. This CDR3 comprises 14 residues. Trimming left V 5 bases short and J 4 bases short, with 12 bases between. Germline lookup yields CDR1 SGHVS and CDR2 FQNEAQ. This CDR3 reads CASSQTGLNQPQHF. In nucleotides, the CDR3 is TGTGCCAGCAGCCAAACGGGTTTAAATCAGCCCCAGCATTTT.

This rearrangement joins TRBV2 to TRBJ1-2; TRBD1 matches at 12 bases. CDR1 and CDR2 from the germline V gene are SNHLY and FYNNEI. This CDR3 has 17 amino acids. V shed 2 bases, J shed 8 bases, and the junction held 12 bases outside the gene matches. CDR3 in amino acids: CASSERDRGRFRYGYTF. CDR3 coding DNA: TGTGCCAGCAGTGAAAGGGACAGGGGGCGCTTTAGATACGGCTACACCTTC.

V usage is TRBV2 and J usage is TRBJ2-7; D unclear. Trimming took off 8 bases at V and 2 bases at J, with 16 bases between the two ends. The germline V gene has CDR1 SNHLY and CDR2 FYNNEI. The CDR3 runs to 14 residues. CDR3 in amino acids: CASERLSPAYEQYV. CDR3 coding DNA: TGTGCCAGCGAGAGACTGTCGCCCGCCTACGAGCAGTACGTC.

Here the CDR3 DNA reads TGTGCCAGCAGTCCCCCGGGAGCGGCTGGGGCCAACGTCCTGACTTTC. Translation: CASSPPGAAGANVLTF. This rearrangement joins TRBV28 to TRBJ2-6, with D possibly matching TRBD2 (6 bases). In germline, CDR1 is MDHEN, CDR2 SYDVKM. This CDR3 contains 16 residues. V was cut by 5 bases and J by 2 bases, with 13 bases left in between.

The chain carries TRBV29-1 and TRBJ2-3; 14 nucleotides line up with TRBD2. CDR3 length equals 17 residues. Germline V gene sequence: CDR1 SQVTM, CDR2 ANQGSEA. The trim removed 4 bases at V and 8 bases at J, leaving 14 bases unmatched. CDR3 residues: CSVGFRLAGGPERTQYF. DNA of the CDR3: TGCAGCGTTGGTTTTAGACTAGCGGGAGGGCCTGAGCGTACGCAGTATTTT.

This sequence joins TRBV19 and TRBJ1-1; no clear D. Trimming cost V 1 base and J 5 bases, with 8 bases left between them. Germline CDR1 reads LNHDA; CDR2 reads SQIVND (reference sequence). The CDR3 length is 13 residues. The CDR3 protein is CASSIGVETEAFF. CDR3 bases: TGTGCCAGTAGTATAGGAGTCGAGACTGAAGCTTTCTTT.

V and J are TRBV6-5 and TRBJ2-7, with 11 positions matching TRBD1. The CDR3 consists of 15 residues. Germline CDR1 reads MNHEY; CDR2 reads SVGAGI. Trimming removed 0 bases from V and 9 bases from J; junction bases left unmatched: 7. The CDR3 protein is CASSYSRDRGAVQYF. In DNA form, the CDR3 reads TGTGCCAGCAGTTACTCGAGGGACAGGGGGGCGGTGCAGTACTTC.

This chain uses TRBV21-1 with TRBJ2-7; TRBD1 is taken as the D call from the table, unchecked against the DNA. TRBV21-1 is given as a pseudogene. This CDR3 region has 18 residues. The DNA of the CDR3 is TGTGCCAGCAGCAAGGCTTCCGGGACAGGGGGCGAAGTCTACGAGCAGTACGTC. It codes for CASSKASGTGGEVYEQYV.

The chain combines TRBV3-1 (or the pseudogene TRBV3-2) with TRBJ2-5, with D tentatively TRBD1 (5 bases). Germline assignment: CDR1 LGHDT and CDR2 YNNKEL (reference sequence). Trimming shortened V by 4 bases and J by 1 base, and 22 bases separated the two germline ends. This CDR3 spans 18 amino acids. The CDR3 nucleotides are TGTGCCAGCAGCCCAAGGGATTTGGACACAAGATCCCAAGAGACCCAGTACTTC. Protein product: CASSPRDLDTRSQETQYF.

The chain has TRBV11-1 and TRBJ2-1; TRBD2 is a possible D gene (5 bases). Germline V lookup: CDR1 SGHAT, CDR2 FQDESV (reference sequence). Between the trimmed V and J ends, which lost 4 bases and 7 bases, there was a span of 20 bases. CDR3 size: 16 residues. The CDR3: CASSSTEGSGRNEQFF. The CDR3 DNA sequence: TGTGCCAGCAGCTCTACTGAGGGCTCCGGTAGGAATGAGCAGTTCTTC.

The chain's CDR3 is CASSLGDREDEKLFF. In DNA, the CDR3 is TGTGCCAGCAGCTTAGGGGACAGGGAAGATGAAAAACTGTTTTTT. V usage is TRBV7-9 and J usage is TRBJ1-4, with 9 positions matching TRBD1. Germline-derived CDR1 and CDR2 are SEHNR and FQNEAQ (reference sequence). The J segment lost 6 bases and the V segment lost 1 base, leaving 3 bases of the junction unmatched. CDR3 size: 15 residues.

CDR3 in DNA: TGTGCCAGCAGCCTAAACCGGGGGAATCAGCCCCAGCATTTT. Protein sequence: CASSLNRGNQPQHF. The chain joins TRBV6-5 to TRBJ1-5; D is perhaps TRBD1 (5 bases). The V end lost 6 bases, the J end lost 4 bases, and 13 bases lay between the germline ends. Germline V gene lookup returns CDR1 MNHEY and CDR2 SVGAGI. CDR3 length: 14 amino acids.

In DNA form, the CDR3 reads TGTGCCAGCAGCTTGGCGGGCATCGGGAGTTCCTACGAGCAGTACGTC. Translated, it gives CASSLAGIGSSYEQYV. The chain couples TRBV5-4 to TRBJ2-7, with D possibly being TRBD2 (6 bases). The germline V gene encodes CDR1 SGHNT and CDR2 YYREEE (reference sequence). The CDR3 runs 16 residues. Deletions cut 0 bases from V and 1 base from J, with 14 bases between.

In its sample, this clone was seen a few times. The chain recombines TRBV7-9 with TRBJ1-3; D is unresolved. V lost 3 bases to trimming and J lost 4 bases, with 13 bases between them. The CDR3 loop spans 15 amino acids. The germline V gene has CDR1 SEHNR and CDR2 FQNEAQ (reference sequence). As DNA, the CDR3 is TGTGCCAGCAGCTTTGGACTCGTGGGGGGAAACACCATATATTTT. Its protein is CASSFGLVGGNTIYF.

The chain has TRBV27 and TRBJ2-2; 15 bases are a match to TRBD2. The CDR3 has 18 residues. Trimming removed 6 bases from V and 3 bases from J; junction bases left unmatched: 8. The germline CDR1 and CDR2 sequences are MNHEY and SMNVEV (reference sequence). The CDR3 sequence: CASSPGTSGRIDTGELFF. For the CDR3, the DNA is TGTGCCAGCAGCCCCGGGACTAGCGGGAGGATAGACACCGGGGAGCTGTTTTTT.

This chain links TRBV19 with TRBJ2-1, with 16 nucleotides matching TRBD2. Trimming cost V 5 bases and J 12 bases; bases outside gene matches: 7. The CDR3 loop spans 15 amino acids. Per the germline V gene, CDR1 is LNHDA and CDR2 is SQIVND (reference sequence). The CDR3 DNA reads as TGTGCCAGTAGTGAGGGACTAGCGGGAGGGACGGGGCAGTTCTTC. Translation gives CASSEGLAGGTGQFF.

CDR3 nucleotides: TGCAGCGTTGCTGCGAACACCGGGGAGCTGTTTTTT. Translation gives CSVAANTGELFF. The chain uses TRBV29-1 and TRBJ2-2; no clear D. The V end was cut by 4 bases, the J end by 0 bases, with 3 bases between. CDR3 length equals 12 residues. Germline-derived CDR1 and CDR2 are SQVTM and ANQGSEA.